This entry features one T cell receptor beta chain sequence. Its antigen is not known. This sample was taken from a study of post-analysis software for immune sequencing data. Overall study results and limits: About five TRBV segments, including TRBV5-6, TRBV5-1 and TRBV20-1, were more frequent in patients than controls.

Prepared libraries of TCR beta cDNA carried unique molecular identifiers. TCRdb processed the PCR reads anew with MiXCR; each CDR3 protein has one entry. This table holds 350,000 to 450,000 distinct CDR3 sequences, less than 35% found once. Between the trimmed V and J ends, which lost 5 bases and 10 bases, there was a span of 21 bases. The CDR3 runs to 15 residues. The chain has TRBV12-3 or TRBV12-4 and TRBJ1-5; D gene unclear. The TCR comes from a girl aged 10 to 17 with multiple sclerosis. Material: blood. The CDR3 loop reads CASSQDRGNRSPQHF. The CDR3 nucleotides are TGTGCCAGCAGTCAAGACCGGGGAAACAGATCACCCCAGCATTTT.